A single sample gave rise to the 12 T cell receptor beta chains below, sequenced in a study of early stage breast cancer tumors. Sequencing used immunoSEQ multiplex PCR; TCRdb keeps in-frame clones, though not all of them. The sample has about 31,000 clones; roughly 80% are singletons. The specimen sequenced was breast tumor tissue. Receptors were obtained from a person aged 25 to 39 with breast cancer.

The V gene is TRBV6-5, the J gene TRBJ1-2, with TRBD1 identical over 10 bases. The V and J ends lost 5 bases and 5 bases, in that order; junction bases with no gene match: 8. This CDR3 spans 15 amino acids. Germline lookup yields CDR1 MNHEY and CDR2 SVGAGI. The CDR3 spells CASSAPGTGVYGYTF. DNA for the CDR3: TGTGCCAGCAGTGCCCCCGGGACAGGGGTTTATGGCTACACCTTC.

The J gene is TRBJ2-6, the V gene TRBV6-1, with D uncertain. The CDR3 is made up of 16 amino acids. V lost 1 base, J lost 2 bases, and 9 bases lay in between. Germline values: CDR1 MNHNS, CDR2 SASEGT. The CDR3 loop reads CASSEGRGTGANVLTF. The CDR3 DNA reads as TGTGCCAGCAGTGAAGGAAGAGGAACTGGGGCCAACGTCCTGACTTTC.

This clone showed up just a few times. The chain carries TRBV18 and TRBJ2-7; TRBD1 agrees at 7 bases. Germline lookup yields CDR1 KGHSH and CDR2 LQKENI. The CDR3 covers 13 residues. J lost 5 bases, V lost 5 bases, and 6 bases had no gene match. CDR3 in amino acids: CASSTGTANEQYF. The CDR3 coding sequence is TGTGCCAGCTCAACAGGGACAGCGAACGAGCAGTACTTC.

The gene calls are TRBV27 and TRBJ2-3; 9 positions agree with TRBD1. V was pared by 0 bases and J by 1 base, with 14 bases of the junction left unmatched. Germline CDR1 MNHEY, CDR2 SMNVEV (reference sequence). The CDR3 consists of 20 residues. The DNA of the CDR3 is TGTGCCAGCAGTTTATCGACTTGGGGGACAGGGTTCCGCGGCACAGATACGCAGTATTTT. Protein sequence: CASSLSTWGTGFRGTDTQYF.

The V gene is TRBV20-1, the J gene TRBJ2-7; D not certain. V was pared by 7 bases and J by 2 bases, with 9 bases between. Germline CDR1 DFQATT, CDR2 SNEGSKA (reference sequence). The CDR3 consists of 11 residues. CDR3 nucleotides: TGCAGTGTTGAAAGAACCTACGAGCAGTACTTC. Translated: CSVERTYEQYF.

The chain is built from TRBV11-2 and TRBJ2-2, with D hard to call. V was trimmed by 1 base and J by 1 base, leaving 7 bases between them. The CDR3 extends over 15 amino acids. Germline CDR1 SGHAT, CDR2 FQNNGV. The CDR3 DNA reads TGTGCCAGCAGCTTAGCATTGGGGAACACCGGGGAGCTGTTTTTT. Protein: CASSLALGNTGELFF.

This chain joins TRBV2 and TRBJ2-1; TRBD2 might be the D (7 bases). Germline V CDR1 and CDR2: SNHLY, FYNNEI. V shed 11 bases and J shed 3 bases, with 14 bases lying between them. This CDR3 comprises 13 residues. The CDR3 DNA reads TGTGCCCGGGGGGCGGGAGTCTACAATGAGCAGTTCTTC. Translating gives CARGAGVYNEQFF.

The chain uses TRBV7-9 and TRBJ2-7, with 8 nucleotides matching TRBD2. Germline values: CDR1 SEHNR, CDR2 FQNEAQ (reference sequence). The CDR3 length is 14 residues. The V segment lost 6 bases and the J segment 2 bases; nucleotides outside the gene matches: 6. The CDR3: CASSVAGLTYEQYF. CDR3 bases: TGTGCCAGCAGTGTAGCGGGACTCACCTACGAGCAGTACTTC.

This chain connects TRBV5-1 to TRBJ1-3; a weak D match, TRBD1 (5 bases). Trimming shortened V by 4 bases and J by 7 bases, and 12 bases separated the two germline ends. The CDR3 length is 13 residues. Germline lookup yields CDR1 SGHRS and CDR2 YFSETQ. The CDR3 DNA sequence: TGCGCCAGCAGCCGGGACGCCAGGAACACCATATATTTT. Residues: CASSRDARNTIYF.

This sequence joins TRBV6-1 and TRBJ2-7; unclear D gene. In germline, CDR1 is MNHNS, CDR2 SASEGT. V was shortened by 9 bases and J by 7 bases, with 13 bases between the two germline ends. The CDR3 is 11 residues long. The CDR3 region has the DNA TGTGCCAGTGCCCTTGAGGTGGAGCAGTACTTC. It encodes CASALEVEQYF.

V and J are TRBV19 and TRBJ1-1, with D possibly matching TRBD1 (6 bases). Trimming cost V 3 bases and J 7 bases, with 24 bases left between them. The CDR3 is made up of 17 amino acids. CDR1 is LNHDA, CDR2 SQIVND, per germline (reference sequence). For the CDR3, the DNA is TGTGCCAGTAGTATCTTGGGCGTTGGTGGGGGCGTTGGTGAAGCTTTCTTT. Encoded protein: CASSILGVGGGVGEAFF.

This chain uses TRBV13 with TRBJ1-3; D call uncertain. CDR3 size: 13 residues. Trimming pared 5 bases from V and 4 bases from J, leaving 9 bases between. The V gene's germline CDR1 is PRHDT and CDR2 FYEKMQ (reference sequence). The chain's CDR3 is CASSKLGGNTIYF. The CDR3 nucleotides read TGTGCCAGCAGCAAATTGGGGGGAAACACCATATATTTT. The whole variable domain, filled in from reference TRBV13 and TRBJ1-3, reads AAGVIQSPRHLIKEKRETATLKCYPIPRHDTVYWYQQGPGQDPQFLISFYEKMQSDKGSIPDRFSAQQFSDYHSELNMSSLELGDSALYFCASSKLGGNTIYFGEGSWLTVV.